This TCR beta chain was found in a study of shared clonotypes between healthy human individuals. Study-level information: Per-donor plates numbered three CD4 naive, three CD4 memory, two CD8 naive and one CD8 memory.

Generated by immunoSEQ multiplex PCR, the TCRdb table keeps only in-frame clones and is missing some. Among 2,500,000 or so clones listed, over 85% were seen once. Naive CD4+ cells were CD45RA-selected; the remaining cells were memory. Germline V gives CDR1 MNHEY, CDR2 SMNVEV (reference sequence). V shed 0 bases and J 6 bases; nucleotides not matched to a gene: 6. This CDR3 has 15 residues. What was sequenced was naive CD4+ T cells from PBMCs. Subset noted: CD45RA+ positively selected. This TCR was recovered from a man younger than 30 in good health. Some clones in this sample may be carry-over from other donors' samples. The chain carries TRBV27 and TRBJ2-7, with 9 bases fitting TRBD2. The CDR3 here is CASSLSLAGISEQYF. CDR3 coding DNA: TGTGCCAGCAGTTTATCCCTAGCGGGAATAAGCGAGCAGTACTTC.